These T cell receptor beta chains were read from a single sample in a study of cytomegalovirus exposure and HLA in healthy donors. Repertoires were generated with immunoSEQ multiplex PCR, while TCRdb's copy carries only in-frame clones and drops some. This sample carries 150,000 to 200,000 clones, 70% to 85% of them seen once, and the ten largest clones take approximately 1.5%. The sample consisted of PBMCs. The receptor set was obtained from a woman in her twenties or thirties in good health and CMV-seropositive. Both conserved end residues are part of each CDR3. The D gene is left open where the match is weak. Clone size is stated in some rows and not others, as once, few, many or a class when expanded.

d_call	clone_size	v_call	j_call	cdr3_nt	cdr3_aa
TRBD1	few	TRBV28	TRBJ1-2	TGTGCCAGCCGCGGGACAGGGAAGAATCGTGGCTACACCTTC	CASRGTGKNRGYTF
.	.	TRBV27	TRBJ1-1	TGTGCCAGCAGTTGGGGGGGATGGGACACTGAAGCTTTCTTT	CASSWGGWDTEAFF
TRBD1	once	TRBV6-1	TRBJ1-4	TGTGCCAGCAGTGACCCTAGGGGACAGGGGAGAGAAAAACTGTTTTTT	CASSDPRGQGREKLFF
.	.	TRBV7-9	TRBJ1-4	TGTGCCAGCAGCTTAGCGCTTTGGGCAGATGAAAAACTGTTTTTT	CASSLALWADEKLFF
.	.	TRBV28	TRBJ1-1	TGTGCCAGCTACCTAGCGGCGGGTGGACCCGCCGCTTTCTTT	CASYLAAGGPAAFF
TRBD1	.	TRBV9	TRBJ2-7	TGTGCCAGCAGCCGAATCGGGACAGTACCCTACGAGCAGTACTTC	CASSRIGTVPYEQYF
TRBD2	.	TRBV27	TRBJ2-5	TGTGCCAGCAGCCTCGGGACTAGCGGGAGTGAGACCCAGTACTTC	CASSLGTSGSETQYF
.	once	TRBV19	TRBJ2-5	TGTGCCAGTAGATCGCTTCAGGCCCAAGAGACCCAGTACTTC	CASRSLQAQETQYF
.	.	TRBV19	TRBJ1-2	TGTGCCAGTAGTAAGCCTTCTAGATCCTATGGCTACACCTTC	CASSKPSRSYGYTF
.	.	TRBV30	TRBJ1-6	TGTGCCTGGACCATACCGTATCAGGGGAACAATTCACCCCTCCACTTT	CAWTIPYQGNNSPLHF
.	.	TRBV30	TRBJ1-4	TGTGCCTGGAGTGTACACAGGGTTGAAAAACTGTTTTTT	CAWSVHRVEKLFF
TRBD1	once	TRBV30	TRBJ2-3	TGTGCCTGGAGTGAGGGACAGGGAGATACGCAGTATTTT	CAWSEGQGDTQYF
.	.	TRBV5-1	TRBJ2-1	TGCGCCAGCAGCTCGAACCGCGGGGTTGGGAATGAGCAGTTCTTC	CASSSNRGVGNEQFF
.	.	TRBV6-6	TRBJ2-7	TGTGCCAGCAGCCCGAGGAGGGAATCCTACGAGCAGTACTTC	CASSPRRESYEQYF
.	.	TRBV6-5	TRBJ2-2	TGTGCCAGCAGTTACTCGAGTACCGGGGAGCTGTTTTTT	CASSYSSTGELFF
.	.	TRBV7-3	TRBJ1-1	TGTGCCAGCAGCCTAGCACCTTACACTGAAGCTTTCTTT	CASSLAPYTEAFF
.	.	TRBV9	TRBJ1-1	TGTGCCAGCAGCGCCCCACAGGGAATCACTGAAGCTTTCTTT	CASSAPQGITEAFF
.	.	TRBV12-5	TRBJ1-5	TGTGCTAGTGGTTTGGTGGACAACCGACCGCCCCAGCATTTT	CASGLVDNRPPQHF
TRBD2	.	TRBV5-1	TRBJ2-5	TGCGCCAGCGGGTCGGGAGGCACTGCAAAAGAGACCCAGTACTTC	CASGSGGTAKETQYF
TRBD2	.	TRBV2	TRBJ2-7	TGTGCCAGCAGTGGTAGCGGGATTTACGAGCAGTACTTC	CASSGSGIYEQYF
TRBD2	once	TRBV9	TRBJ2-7	TGTGCCAGCAGCGTAGGGACTAGCGGGAGCGAGCAGTACTTC	CASSVGTSGSEQYF
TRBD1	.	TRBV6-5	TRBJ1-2	TGTGCCAGCAGAAAAACAGGGGGTTGGGGCTATGGCTACACCTTC	CASRKTGGWGYGYTF
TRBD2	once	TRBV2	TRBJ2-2	TGTGCCAGCAGAAGGACTAGCGGGAGTATCGGGGAGCTGTTTTTT	CASRRTSGSIGELFF
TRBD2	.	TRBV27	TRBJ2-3	TGTGCCAGCAGTCTGAGCGGGAGGGCCGGTACAGATACGCAGTATTTT	CASSLSGRAGTDTQYF
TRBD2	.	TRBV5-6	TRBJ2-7	TGTGCCAGCAGCTCCGTACTAGGACTAGCGGGAGGGAGCTCCTACGAGCAGTACTTC	CASSSVLGLAGGSSYEQYF
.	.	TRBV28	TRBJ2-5	TGTGCCAGCAGTTTAGGGGGAGGAGTAGAGACCCAGTACTTC	CASSLGGGVETQYF
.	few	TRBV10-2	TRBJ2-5	TGCGCCAGCAGTGGGCTTAAGGGGACTCAGACCCAGTACTTC	CASSGLKGTQTQYF
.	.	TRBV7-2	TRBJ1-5	TGTGCCAGCAGCTGGAAGGGGGATCAGCCCCAGCATTTT	CASSWKGDQPQHF
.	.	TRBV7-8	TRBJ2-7	TGTGCCAGCAGCTTAGTACTAGCTAGCTCCTACGAGCAGTACTTC	CASSLVLASSYEQYF
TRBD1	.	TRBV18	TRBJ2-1	TGTGCCAGCTCACCCATCTCCGGGACAGGGGCAGTCAATGAGCAGTTCTTC	CASSPISGTGAVNEQFF
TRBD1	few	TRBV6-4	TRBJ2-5	TGTGCCAGCAGTCCGGGACAGGGGGACCAAGAGACCCAGTACTTC	CASSPGQGDQETQYF
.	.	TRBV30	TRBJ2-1	TGTGCCTGGAGTGTACGGTATGAGCAGTTCTTC	CAWSVRYEQFF
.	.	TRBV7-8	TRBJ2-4	TGTGCCAGCAGCTTAGCCGGACAGTACATTCAGTACTTC	CASSLAGQYIQYF
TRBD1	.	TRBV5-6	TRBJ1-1	TGTGCCAGCAGCTTTCGGGACAGGGTTCGGCCGGCTTTCTTT	CASSFRDRVRPAFF
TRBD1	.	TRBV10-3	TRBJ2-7	TGTGCCATCAGTGGTCTCGGACAGGGCCCCTACGAGCAGTACTTC	CAISGLGQGPYEQYF
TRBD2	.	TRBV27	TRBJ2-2	TGTGCCAGCAGTCCCGGGACTAGCGGGGCCGGGGAGCTGTTTTTT	CASSPGTSGAGELFF
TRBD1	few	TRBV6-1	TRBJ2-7	TGTGCCAGCAGTCCCCGGACAGGGGAGAGGTACGAGCAGTACTTC	CASSPRTGERYEQYF
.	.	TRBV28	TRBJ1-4	TGTGCCAGCACATTTACTCGGGCTAATGAAAAACTGTTTTTT	CASTFTRANEKLFF
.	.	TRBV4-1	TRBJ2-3	TGCGCCAGCAGTCATGAAGGCCGGAGCTTGCTCGAGGGGCAGTATTTT	CASSHEGRSLLEGQYF
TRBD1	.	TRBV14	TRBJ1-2	TGTGCCAGCAGCCAAGAAACAGCAGGGGGAGGCTACACCTTC	CASSQETAGGGYTF